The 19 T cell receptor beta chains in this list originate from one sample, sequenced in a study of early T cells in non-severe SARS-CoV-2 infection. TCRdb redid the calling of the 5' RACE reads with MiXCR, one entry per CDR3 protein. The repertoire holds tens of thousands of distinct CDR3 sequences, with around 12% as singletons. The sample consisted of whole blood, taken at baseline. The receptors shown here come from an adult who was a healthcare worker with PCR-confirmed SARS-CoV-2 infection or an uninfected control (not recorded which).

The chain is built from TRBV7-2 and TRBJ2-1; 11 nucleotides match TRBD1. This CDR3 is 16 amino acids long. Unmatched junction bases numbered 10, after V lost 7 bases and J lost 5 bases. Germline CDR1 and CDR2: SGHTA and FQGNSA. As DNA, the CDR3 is TGTGCCAGCACCAGAGTGGGGACAGGGGGAAACAATGAGCAGTTCTTC. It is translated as CASTRVGTGGNNEQFF.

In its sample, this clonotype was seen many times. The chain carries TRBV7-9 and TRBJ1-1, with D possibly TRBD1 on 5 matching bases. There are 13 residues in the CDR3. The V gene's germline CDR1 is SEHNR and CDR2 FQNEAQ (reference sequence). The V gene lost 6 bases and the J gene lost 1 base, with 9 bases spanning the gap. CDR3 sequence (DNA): TGTGCCAGCAGGAGGACACAGAACACTGAAGCTTTCTTT. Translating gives CASRRTQNTEAFF.

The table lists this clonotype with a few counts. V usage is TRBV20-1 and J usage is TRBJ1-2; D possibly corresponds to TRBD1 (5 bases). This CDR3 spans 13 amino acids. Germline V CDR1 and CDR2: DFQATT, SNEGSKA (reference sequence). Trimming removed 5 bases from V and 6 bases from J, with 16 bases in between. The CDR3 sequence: CSAFQGRGDGYTF. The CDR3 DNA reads TGCAGTGCTTTTCAGGGAAGAGGGGATGGCTACACCTTC.

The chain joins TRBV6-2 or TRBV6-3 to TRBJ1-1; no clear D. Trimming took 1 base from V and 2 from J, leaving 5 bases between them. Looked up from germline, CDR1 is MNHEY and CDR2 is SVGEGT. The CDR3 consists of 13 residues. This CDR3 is CASSYWANTEAFF. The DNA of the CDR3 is TGTGCCAGCAGTTACTGGGCCAACACTGAAGCTTTCTTT.

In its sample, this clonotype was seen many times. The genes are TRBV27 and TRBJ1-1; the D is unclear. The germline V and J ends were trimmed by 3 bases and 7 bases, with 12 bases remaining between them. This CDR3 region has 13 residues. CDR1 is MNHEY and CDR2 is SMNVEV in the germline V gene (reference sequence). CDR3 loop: CASSFRWDVEAFF. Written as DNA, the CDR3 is TGTGCCAGCAGTTTCAGGTGGGATGTTGAAGCTTTCTTT.

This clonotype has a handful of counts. The CDR3 DNA reads TGTGCCAGCAGCCTCGGGGACAGCAATTCACCCCTCCACTTT. Amino acid sequence: CASSLGDSNSPLHF. The chain recombines TRBV12-3 or TRBV12-4 with TRBJ1-6; 7 nucleotides align to TRBD1. The CDR3 runs to 14 residues. Trimming removed 6 bases from V and 7 bases from J; junction bases left unmatched: 6.

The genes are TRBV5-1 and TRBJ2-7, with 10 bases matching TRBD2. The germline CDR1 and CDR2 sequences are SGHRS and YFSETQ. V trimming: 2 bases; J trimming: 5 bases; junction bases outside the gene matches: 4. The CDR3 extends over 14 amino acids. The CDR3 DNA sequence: TGCGCCAGCAGCTTCAAGCGGGGGGGCGACGAGCAGTACTTC. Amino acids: CASSFKRGGDEQYF.

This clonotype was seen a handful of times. The CDR3 bases are TGTGCCAGCAGCTTGGCCTTCGGCCTTCCAAATGAGCAGTTCTTC. Amino acids: CASSLAFGLPNEQFF. The chain recombines TRBV7-9 with TRBJ2-1, with D unresolved. The CDR3 totals 15 residues. Trimming left V 3 bases short and J 7 bases short, with 16 bases between. In germline, CDR1 is SEHNR, CDR2 FQNEAQ (reference sequence).

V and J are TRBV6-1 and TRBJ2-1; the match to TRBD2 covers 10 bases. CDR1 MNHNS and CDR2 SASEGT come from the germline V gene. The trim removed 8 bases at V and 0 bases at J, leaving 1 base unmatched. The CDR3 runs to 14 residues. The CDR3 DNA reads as TGTGCCAGCCAGCGGGGGGGCTCCTACAATGAGCAGTTCTTC. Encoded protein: CASQRGGSYNEQFF.

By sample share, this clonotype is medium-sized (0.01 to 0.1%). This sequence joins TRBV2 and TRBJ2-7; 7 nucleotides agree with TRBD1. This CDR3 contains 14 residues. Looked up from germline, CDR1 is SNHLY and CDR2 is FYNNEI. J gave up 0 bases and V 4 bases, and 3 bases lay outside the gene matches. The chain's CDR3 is CASSVQGSSYEQYF. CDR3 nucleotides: TGTGCCAGCAGTGTACAGGGGAGCTCCTACGAGCAGTACTTC.

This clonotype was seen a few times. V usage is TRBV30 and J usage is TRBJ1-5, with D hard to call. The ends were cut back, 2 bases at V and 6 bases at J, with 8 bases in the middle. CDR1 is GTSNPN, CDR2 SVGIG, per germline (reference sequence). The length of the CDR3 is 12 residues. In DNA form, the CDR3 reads TGTGCCTGGAGTAGTGTGGGTCAGCCCCAGCATTTT. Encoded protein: CAWSSVGQPQHF.

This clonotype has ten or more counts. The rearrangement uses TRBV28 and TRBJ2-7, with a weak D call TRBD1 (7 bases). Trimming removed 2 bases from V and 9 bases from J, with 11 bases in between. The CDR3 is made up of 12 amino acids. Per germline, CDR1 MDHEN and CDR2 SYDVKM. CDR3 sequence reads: CASSLQGGGQYF. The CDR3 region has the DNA TGTGCCAGCAGTTTACAGGGGGGCGGGCAGTACTTC.

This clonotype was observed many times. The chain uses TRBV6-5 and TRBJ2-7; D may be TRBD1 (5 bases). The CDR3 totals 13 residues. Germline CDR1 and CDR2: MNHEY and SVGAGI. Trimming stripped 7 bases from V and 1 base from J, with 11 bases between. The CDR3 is CASTPQGSYEQYF. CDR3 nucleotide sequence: TGTGCCAGCACCCCCCAGGGTTCCTACGAGCAGTACTTC.

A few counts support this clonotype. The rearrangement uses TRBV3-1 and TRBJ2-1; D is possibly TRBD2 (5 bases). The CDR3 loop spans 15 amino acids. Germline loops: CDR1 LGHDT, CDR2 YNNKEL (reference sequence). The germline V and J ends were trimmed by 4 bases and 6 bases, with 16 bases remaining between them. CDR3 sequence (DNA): TGTGCCAGCAGCCTAGGACGGACTCAGGCCAATGAGCAGTTCTTC. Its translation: CASSLGRTQANEQFF.

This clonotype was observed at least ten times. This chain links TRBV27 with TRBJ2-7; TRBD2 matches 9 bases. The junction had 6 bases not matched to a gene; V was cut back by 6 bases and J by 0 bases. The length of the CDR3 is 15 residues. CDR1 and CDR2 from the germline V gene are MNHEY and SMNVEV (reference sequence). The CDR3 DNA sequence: TGTGCCAGCAGCACCGGGACTAGCAGCTCCTACGAGCAGTACTTC. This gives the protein CASSTGTSSSYEQYF.

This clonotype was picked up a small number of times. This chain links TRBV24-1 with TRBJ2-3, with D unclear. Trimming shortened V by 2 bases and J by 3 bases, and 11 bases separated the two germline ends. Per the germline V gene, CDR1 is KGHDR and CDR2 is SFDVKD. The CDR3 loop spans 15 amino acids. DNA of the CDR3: TGTGCCACCAGTGATTCCTTCGATATGACAGATACGCAGTATTTT. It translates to CATSDSFDMTDTQYF.

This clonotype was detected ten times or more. The CDR3 coding sequence is TGTGCCAGCAGCTTTGGACAGGGGACCTACGAGCAGTACTTC. It yields the protein CASSFGQGTYEQYF. The rearrangement joins TRBV7-2 to TRBJ2-7; TRBD1 agrees at 9 bases. Germline V gene data show CDR1 as SGHTA and CDR2 as FQGNSA. V lost 3 bases to trimming and J lost 2 bases; unmatched junction nucleotides: 2. CDR3 length: 14 amino acids.

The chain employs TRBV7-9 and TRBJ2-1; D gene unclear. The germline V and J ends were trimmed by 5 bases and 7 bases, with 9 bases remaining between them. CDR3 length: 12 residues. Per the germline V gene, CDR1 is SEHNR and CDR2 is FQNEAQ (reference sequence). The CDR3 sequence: CASSLTKNEQFF. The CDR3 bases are TGTGCCAGCAGCCTTACCAAAAATGAGCAGTTCTTC.

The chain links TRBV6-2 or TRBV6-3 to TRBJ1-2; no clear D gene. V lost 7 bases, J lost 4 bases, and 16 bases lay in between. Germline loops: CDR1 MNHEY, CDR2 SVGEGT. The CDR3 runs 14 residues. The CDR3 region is CASTRGETSYGYTF. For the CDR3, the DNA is TGTGCCAGCACTCGCGGGGAGACTAGCTATGGCTACACCTTC.